The 2 T cell receptor beta chains presented below share a single source sample, sequenced in a study of spatial heterogeneity in lung cancer. TCRdb itself ran the 5' RACE reads through MiXCR, one entry per CDR3 protein. This sample carries tens of thousands of distinct CDR3 sequences, 7.4% of them seen once, and the ten largest clones take 35%. Time point of the sample: blood at routine non-recurrence follow-up after resection. Sequencing was performed on whole RNA extracted from tumor and nontumor lung tissue, or from frozen PBMC, and the material was left unsorted. Specimen: PBMCs, collected at follow-up. The receptors originated from a female donor with early-stage non-small cell lung cancer.

J is TRBJ2-5 and V is TRBV27, with TRBD2 identical over 8 bases. Germline loops: CDR1 MNHEY, CDR2 SMNVEV (reference sequence). This CDR3 comprises 16 residues. After removal of 0 bases from V and 6 bases from J, the junction contained 9 bases not matched to a gene. The CDR3 is CASSLSSGNSRKTQYF. DNA of the CDR3: TGTGCCAGCAGTTTATCTAGCGGGAACTCCCGAAAGACCCAGTACTTC.

The gene calls are TRBV29-1 and TRBJ1-2; D gene ambiguous. Germline CDR1 and CDR2: SQVTM and ANQGSEA. The CDR3 loop spans 13 amino acids. The ends were cut back, 4 bases at V and 0 bases at J, with 9 bases in the middle. The CDR3 DNA reads TGCAGCGTTGCTCCCCAGGCTAACTATGGCTACACCTTC. Amino acids: CSVAPQANYGYTF.